This T cell receptor beta chain was found in a study of cytomegalovirus exposure and HLA in healthy donors. The CDR3 is 13 residues long. CDR1 MNHNY and CDR2 SVGAGI come from the germline V gene (reference sequence). V was shortened by 4 bases and J by 5 bases, with 11 bases between the two germline ends. Primers: 60 Vbeta forward and 13 Jbeta reverse. Some clones are missing from TCRdb's copy, which holds only in-frame ones; the method was immunoSEQ multiplex PCR. This table holds 150,000 to 200,000 clones, over 60% found once. What was sequenced was PBMCs. The chain uses TRBV6-6 and TRBJ1-2; D gene unclear. This sequence originates from a man aged 35-49 years in good health and CMV-seronegative. The CDR3 nucleotides read TGTGCCAGCAGTTCCCAGTCCTCTTATGGCTACACCTTC. Its protein is CASSSQSSYGYTF.